Each of the 19 T cell receptor beta chains below was sequenced from the same sample in a study of response to subunit inactivated influenza vaccine. Each CDR3 protein is one row after TCRdb ran MiXCR on the RT-PCR reads. There are under 800,000 distinct CDR3 sequences in the sample; approximately 13% occur only once, and around 6.5% lies in the top ten. The starting material was PBMCs from blood, obtained roughly 2 weeks before vaccination. The receptors stem from a man in his forties or fifties who received an inactivated influenza vaccine.

This clonotype has a handful of counts. This chain joins TRBV5-1 and TRBJ2-5; D unclear. This CDR3 is 14 amino acids long. The V and J ends lost 4 bases and 1 base respectively, with 11 bases between them. Looked up from germline, CDR1 is SGHRS and CDR2 is YFSETQ. This chain's CDR3 is CASSEFLGQETQYF. DNA for the CDR3: TGCGCCAGCAGCGAGTTTCTGGGCCAAGAGACCCAGTACTTC.

This clonotype occurred many times. This rearrangement joins TRBV4-2 to TRBJ2-1; TRBD2 agrees at 8 bases. This CDR3 has 15 residues. The V segment lost 6 bases and the J segment 4 bases; nucleotides outside the gene matches: 8. CDR1 and CDR2 (germline): LGHNA, YNFKEQ. In DNA, the CDR3 is TGTGCCAGCAGACAAAGACTAGCGCCTTACAATGAGCAGTTCTTC. This codes for CASRQRLAPYNEQFF.

J is TRBJ1-2 and V is TRBV4-1; D is unresolved. The CDR3 is 13 amino acids. V lost 0 bases and J lost 7, with 9 bases in between. Germline CDR1 is MGHRA and CDR2 is YSYEKL. CDR3 nucleotides: TGCGCCAGCAGCCAAGATCTTGAGGGTGGCTACACCTTC. Its translation is CASSQDLEGGYTF.

In regard to this clonotype: One junction end disagrees with the germline gene, perhaps due to a read error. The rearrangement uses TRBV20-1 and TRBJ1-1; perhaps TRBD1 as D (5 bases). The CDR3 loop spans 9 amino acids. The germline V gene encodes CDR1 DFQATT and CDR2 SNEGSKA (reference sequence). CDR3 nucleotide sequence: TGCAGTGCGGATTTAGGGACCGGCTTT. As protein: CSADLGTGF.

For this clonotype: Possible read error: a much larger clone is one base away. V usage is TRBV12-3 or TRBV12-4 and J usage is TRBJ2-7; a weak D match, TRBD1 (6 bases). Trimming took off 5 bases at V and 3 bases at J, with 11 bases between the two ends. The CDR3 totals 13 residues. CDR3 residues: CASSRDTVYEQYF. CDR3 bases: TGTGCCAGCAGTAGGGACACGGTCTACGAGCAGTACTTC.

This clonotype has just a few counts. This chain joins TRBV10-3 and TRBJ2-5, with D possibly TRBD1 on 5 matching bases. Trimming took 2 bases from V and 4 from J, leaving 20 bases between them. Germline V gene sequence: CDR1 ENHRY, CDR2 SYGVKD. The CDR3 is 17 residues long. CDR3 sequence reads: CAISETIRSTGLETQYF. In nucleotides, the CDR3 is TGTGCCATCAGTGAGACTATAAGAAGTACAGGCTTAGAGACCCAGTACTTC.

This clonotype was recorded a few times. The chain uses TRBV9 and TRBJ2-5; D could derive from TRBD1 or TRBD2 (6 bases each). Germline V gene data show CDR1 as SGDLS and CDR2 as YYNGEE. CDR3 length equals 15 residues. The germline V and J ends were trimmed by 6 bases and 2 bases, with 17 bases remaining between them. CDR3 in amino acids: CASTAGGGLQETQYF. The CDR3 DNA sequence: TGTGCCAGCACCGCCGGAGGGGGGCTGCAAGAGACCCAGTACTTC.

This clonotype was seen repeatedly, ten times or more. The V and J genes are TRBV12-3 or TRBV12-4 and TRBJ2-7; unclear D gene. This CDR3 is built from 14 residues. The V end was cut by 5 bases, the J end by 0 bases, with 11 bases between. The CDR3 is CASSRPRVSYEQYF. CDR3 DNA: TGTGCCAGCAGTCGACCACGCGTCTCCTACGAGCAGTACTTC.

The chain employs TRBV10-3 and TRBJ1-5; D ambiguous. CDR1 and CDR2 from the germline V gene are ENHRY and SYGVKD. The CDR3 runs 16 residues. The V end was cut by 5 bases, the J end by 0 bases, with 14 bases between. The CDR3 region is CAISLGPAYSNQPQHF. CDR3 nucleotide sequence: TGTGCCATCAGTCTAGGGCCAGCTTATAGCAATCAGCCCCAGCATTTT.

At least ten counts were recorded for this clonotype. The chain recombines TRBV5-6 with TRBJ2-1, with D uncertain. From germline, CDR1 is SGHDT and CDR2 YYEEEE. CDR3 length: 15 residues. Trimming cost V 2 bases and J 7 bases, with 16 bases left between them. The CDR3 spells CASSLRWPFGNEQFF. In DNA, the CDR3 is TGTGCCAGCAGCTTAAGGTGGCCCTTCGGTAATGAGCAGTTCTTC.

This clonotype was counted a few times. The chain combines TRBV7-2 with TRBJ2-1, with a tentative D call TRBD2 (5 bases). V dropped 2 bases and J dropped 9 bases, with 11 bases sitting between them. The CDR3 has 13 amino acids. Per germline, CDR1 SGHTA and CDR2 FQGNSA. The chain's CDR3 is CASSLNLAGEQFF. Here the CDR3 DNA reads TGTGCCAGCAGCTTAAATCTTGCGGGTGAGCAGTTCTTC. The full variable domain, in which reference TRBV7-2 and TRBJ2-1 provide the parts outside the CDR3, is GAGVSQSPSNKVTEKGKDVELRCDPISGHTALYWYRQSLGQGLEFLIYFQGNSAPDKSGLPSDRFSAERTGGSVSTLTIQRTQQEDSAVYLCASSLNLAGEQFFGPGTRLTVL.

This clonotype was seen more than once but under ten times. The V call is TRBV12-3 or TRBV12-4, the J call TRBJ1-2; D remains unclear. V lost 6 bases, J lost 8 bases, and 13 bases lay in between. The CDR3 has 12 amino acids. For the CDR3, the DNA is TGTGCCAGCAGCTTCTCAGGTCGAGGCTACACCTTC. Translated, it gives CASSFSGRGYTF.

This clonotype was detected ten times or more. The chain recombines TRBV9 with TRBJ2-1; D may be TRBD2 (6 bases). The CDR3 extends over 16 amino acids. The ends were cut back, 0 bases at V and 2 bases at J, with 12 bases in the middle. Per the germline V gene, CDR1 is SGDLS and CDR2 is YYNGEE. CDR3 sequence (DNA): TGTGCCAGCAGCGTAGATGGTAGCGGAACCTACAATGAGCAGTTCTTC. Translating gives CASSVDGSGTYNEQFF.

The rearrangement uses TRBV4-3 and TRBJ2-7; 7 nucleotides align to TRBD1. This CDR3 has 17 amino acids. Per the germline V gene, CDR1 is LGHNA and CDR2 is YSLEER. The V and J ends lost 0 bases and 1 base, in that order; junction bases with no gene match: 9. Written as DNA, the CDR3 is TGCGCCAGCAGCCAAGAAGAGAGAACAGGGGAATCCTACGAGCAGTACTTC. Translation gives CASSQEERTGESYEQYF.

The chain has TRBV2 and TRBJ2-2, with unresolved D. The V end was cut by 7 bases, the J end by 5 bases, with 11 bases between. CDR1 is SNHLY, CDR2 FYNNEI, per germline. The CDR3 runs to 13 residues. The CDR3 sequence is CASKTSMTGELFF. For the CDR3, the DNA is TGTGCCAGCAAGACCTCAATGACCGGGGAGCTGTTTTTT.

The chain employs TRBV4-3 and TRBJ1-2, with 8 bases aligning to TRBD1. The CDR3 length is 14 residues. Germline CDR1 and CDR2: LGHNA and YSLEER. Trimming took 3 bases from V and 7 from J; bases not matched to a gene: 7. CDR3 protein: CASSQGDRPAGYTF. CDR3 bases: TGCGCCAGCAGCCAGGGGGACAGGCCAGCTGGCTACACCTTC.

This clonotype was detected a few times. The CDR3 DNA is TGTGCCAGCAGCGCATTATCAGGGTCGAACACTGAAGCTTTCTTT. Residues: CASSALSGSNTEAFF. The chain links TRBV9 to TRBJ1-1; D may be TRBD1 (5 bases). V was shortened by 3 bases and J by 1 base, with 13 bases between the two germline ends. The germline gives CDR1 SGDLS, CDR2 YYNGEE. This CDR3 region has 15 residues.

Points on this clonotype: At one end, the junction sequence differs from germline, possibly due to a read error. The V call is TRBV5-1, the J call TRBJ2-1; D gene unclear. Germline V gene data show CDR1 as SGHRS and CDR2 as YFSETQ. The CDR3 is made up of 16 amino acids. CDR3 region: CASGRTTLPSYNGQFF. The CDR3 DNA sequence: TGCGCCAGCGGACGTACTACGCTCCCCTCCTACAATGGGCAGTTCTTC.

The CDR3 nucleotides read TGTGCCAGCAGCCAAGATATCGAGCGGGGGCGTACCGGGGAGCTGTTTTTT. It translates to CASSQDIERGRTGELFF. This sequence joins TRBV14 and TRBJ2-2; 8 nucleotides agree with TRBD2. After removal of 0 bases from V and 5 bases from J, the junction contained 8 bases not matched to a gene. CDR1 and CDR2 (germline): SGHDN, FVKESK. This CDR3 contains 17 residues.